The 29 T cell receptor beta chains presented below share a single source sample, sequenced in a study of blood T cells in healthy people across ages. A second about 7 to 12 cycle PCR used barcoded and J-beta primers. Using its own MiXCR run on the 5' RACE reads, TCRdb lists one record per CDR3 protein. The sample comprises about 780,000 distinct CDR3 sequences, about 47% of which are singletons, and 15% to 20% rests with the top ten. The sequenced sample was blood. These receptors all come from an older man in good health.

This clonotype occurred many times. The J gene is TRBJ1-2, the V gene TRBV29-1; possibly TRBD1 for D (5 bases). CDR1 and CDR2 (germline): SQVTM, ANQGSEA. There are 13 residues in the CDR3. V was shortened by 6 bases and J by 8 bases, with 19 bases between the two germline ends. The CDR3 sequence: CSVSPATDSGYTF. The DNA of the CDR3 is TGCAGCGTCTCACCGGCGACAGATTCGGGCTACACCTTC.

The V gene is TRBV5-1, the J gene TRBJ2-6, with 12 bases lining up with TRBD2. The J segment lost 3 bases and the V segment lost 6 bases, leaving 10 bases of the junction unmatched. Germline V gene lookup returns CDR1 SGHRS and CDR2 YFSETQ. This CDR3 comprises 18 residues. CDR3 protein: CASTSNLAGGVGANVLTF. The CDR3 DNA reads as TGCGCCAGCACATCGAACCTAGCGGGAGGGGTTGGGGCCAACGTCCTGACTTTC.

The chain uses TRBV28 and TRBJ2-3; 10 bases fit TRBD1. The germline gives CDR1 MDHEN, CDR2 SYDVKM. CDR3 size: 17 residues. Germline trimming cut 2 bases from V and 6 bases from J; bases unmatched to any gene: 11. The CDR3 sequence is CASSLRTGGSVTDTQYF. The CDR3 DNA sequence: TGTGCCAGCAGTTTAAGGACAGGGGGAAGTGTCACGGATACGCAGTATTTT.

This clonotype was detected only a few times. The chain joins TRBV24-1 to TRBJ2-3; 8 bases map to TRBD1. Looked up from germline, CDR1 is KGHDR and CDR2 is SFDVKD. The J segment lost 8 bases and the V segment lost 4 bases, leaving 7 bases of the junction unmatched. The CDR3 has 14 amino acids. This CDR3 reads CATSDRGQGVTQYF. CDR3 bases: TGTGCCACCAGTGACCGCGGACAGGGTGTTACGCAGTATTTT.

This clonotype was seen ten or more times. The rearrangement links TRBV3-1 to TRBJ2-5; D possibly uses TRBD1 or TRBD2 (7 bases each). The CDR3 covers 14 residues. V lost 1 base and J lost 11, with 17 bases in between. Germline V CDR1 and CDR2: LGHDT, YNNKEL (reference sequence). The CDR3 sequence is CASSQVEGAGEQYF. The CDR3 DNA is TGTGCCAGCAGCCAAGTGGAGGGGGCGGGGGAGCAGTACTTC.

The chain has TRBV18 and TRBJ2-1; 9 nucleotides agree with TRBD1. The CDR3 contains 15 residues. Per germline, CDR1 KGHSH and CDR2 LQKENI. J was trimmed by 8 bases and V by 6 bases; bases with no gene match: 11. CDR3 protein: CASSQNRGRSYEQFF. CDR3 nucleotide sequence: TGTGCCAGCTCCCAGAACAGGGGGCGCAGCTATGAGCAGTTCTTC. Using reference TRBV18 and TRBJ2-1 for the parts outside the CDR3, the full variable domain is NAGVMQNPRHLVRRRGQEARLRCSPMKGHSHVYWYRQLPEEGLKFMVYLQKENIIDESGMPKERFSAEFPKEGPSILRIQQVVRGDSAAYFCASSQNRGRSYEQFFGPGTRLTVL.

The chain recombines TRBV10-3 with TRBJ2-2; D tentatively reads TRBD1 or TRBD2 (6 bases each). V was trimmed by 3 bases and J by 5 bases, leaving 19 bases between them. The germline gives CDR1 ENHRY, CDR2 SYGVKD. The CDR3 has 17 residues. This CDR3 is CAISDWGALSGTGELFF. DNA for the CDR3: TGTGCCATCAGTGATTGGGGGGCCCTGAGCGGGACCGGGGAGCTGTTTTTT.

This clonotype appeared a few times. The chain joins TRBV25-1 to TRBJ1-4, with a possible D match to TRBD1 (6 bases). V was pared by 7 bases and J by 8 bases, with 20 bases between. Germline V gene data show CDR1 as MGHDK and CDR2 as SYGVNS. This CDR3 comprises 15 residues. The CDR3 DNA sequence: TGTGCCAGCACCGGAGGAGTCCGGGGGCGAGAAAAACTGTTTTTT. Translating gives CASTGGVRGREKLFF. The full variable domain, in which reference TRBV25-1 and TRBJ1-4 provide the parts outside the CDR3, is EADIYQTPRYLVIGTGKKITLECSQTMGHDKMYWYQQDPGMELHLIHYSYGVNSTEKGDLSSESTVSRIRTEHFPLTLESARPSHTSQYLCASTGGVRGREKLFFGSGTQLSVL.

The gene calls are TRBV20-1 and TRBJ2-3; D is possibly TRBD2 (5 bases). Germline CDR1 reads DFQATT; CDR2 reads SNEGSKA (reference sequence). CDR3 length: 15 amino acids. V was clipped by 0 bases and J by 0 bases, with 10 bases between them. Here the CDR3 DNA reads TGCAGTGCTAGAGACATGAGAGGGAGCACAGATACGCAGTATTTT. Translated: CSARDMRGSTDTQYF.

This chain connects TRBV20-1 to TRBJ2-3, with 8 bases matching TRBD2. The CDR3 is 17 amino acids. After removal of 6 bases from V and 2 bases from J, the junction contained 16 bases not matched to a gene. Per the germline V gene, CDR1 is DFQATT and CDR2 is SNEGSKA (reference sequence). As DNA, the CDR3 is TGCAGTGCCCTAAACAACGCCGGTAGCGGGGTCACAGATACGCAGTATTTT. Residues: CSALNNAGSGVTDTQYF.

In this sample, this clonotype turned up a few times. The J gene is TRBJ2-5, the V gene TRBV20-1, with 7 positions matching TRBD1. Gene TRBJ2-7 matches the end of the DNA better, so the J call may be wrong. This CDR3 comprises 16 residues. From germline, CDR1 is DFQATT and CDR2 SNEGSKA (reference sequence). The CDR3 reads CSARDQGVGNRYEQYF. Here the CDR3 DNA reads TGCAGTGCTAGAGATCAGGGGGTTGGGAATAGGTACGAGCAGTACTTC.

The chain recombines TRBV6-5 with TRBJ2-5; 12 bases match TRBD2. V lost 6 bases, J lost 11 bases, and 10 bases stayed unmatched. The CDR3 is made up of 14 amino acids. Germline CDR1 and CDR2: MNHEY and SVGAGI. CDR3 in DNA: TGTGCCAGCAGACAGCTAGCGGGAGGGCCGGAGCAGTACTTC. Translation: CASRQLAGGPEQYF.

As for this clonotype: One end of the junction is discordant with germline, which a read error may explain. The chain employs TRBV5-1 and TRBJ2-3; D assignment may be TRBD1 or TRBD2 (5 bases each). Looked up from germline, CDR1 is SGHRS and CDR2 is YFSETQ. The CDR3 contains 15 residues. The CDR3 DNA is TGCGCCAGCAGCTTGGCAGGGCGGGTCGGAGATACGCAGTGTTTT. Protein sequence: CASSLAGRVGDTQCF.

V gene TRBV9 combines with J gene TRBJ1-1; D uncertain. Per the germline V gene, CDR1 is SGDLS and CDR2 is YYNGEE. The CDR3 is 13 residues long. With 2 bases removed from V and 0 bases from J, the gap between germline ends came to 5 bases. CDR3 sequence reads: CASSVEVNTEAFF. Written as DNA, the CDR3 is TGTGCCAGCAGCGTCGAGGTGAACACTGAAGCTTTCTTT.

About this clonotype itself: This could be a read error, since a much larger clone is one nucleotide away. V usage is TRBV29-1 and J usage is TRBJ2-5, with D hard to call. Germline lookup yields CDR1 SQVTM and CDR2 ANQGSEA. V was trimmed by 4 bases and J by 11 bases, leaving 17 bases between them. CDR3 length equals 12 residues. The CDR3 sequence: CSVVGLYNEQYF. DNA for the CDR3: TGCAGCGTTGTTGGCCTATACAATGAGCAGTACTTC.

The V gene is TRBV7-8, the J gene TRBJ2-3; 9 nucleotides agree with TRBD2. The V segment lost 5 bases and the J segment 3 bases; nucleotides outside the gene matches: 6. CDR3 size: 15 residues. CDR1 and CDR2 (germline): SGHVS, FQNEAQ. The CDR3 region is CASSTGLAETDTQYF. The CDR3 DNA sequence: TGTGCCAGCAGCACGGGACTAGCAGAAACAGATACGCAGTATTTT.

V usage is TRBV6-5 and J usage is TRBJ2-2; D is possibly TRBD2 (5 bases). The CDR3 runs to 15 residues. The V gene lost 5 bases and the J gene lost 4 bases, with 14 bases spanning the gap. Per germline, CDR1 MNHEY and CDR2 SVGAGI. The CDR3 loop reads CASSPTRGSTGELFF. As DNA, the CDR3 is TGTGCCAGCAGTCCCACTAGAGGGAGCACCGGGGAGCTGTTTTTT.

Worth noting for this clonotype: One end of the junction is discordant with germline, which a read error may explain. V and J are TRBV6-6 and TRBJ2-5, with 12 nucleotides matching TRBD2. CDR3 length: 16 residues. Germline V gene lookup returns CDR1 MNHNY and CDR2 SVGAGI (reference sequence). CDR3 protein: CAGSYPGLAGSGGQYF. The DNA of the CDR3 is TGTGCCGGCAGTTACCCAGGACTAGCGGGGTCGGGGGGCCAGTACTTC.

This chain uses TRBV29-1 with TRBJ2-2, with 8 bases identical to TRBD1. Germline V CDR1 and CDR2: SQVTM, ANQGSEA. This CDR3 region has 17 residues. The ends lost 1 base at V and 3 bases at J; junction bases unmatched: 10. CDR3 in amino acids: CSVEVSAGGPYTGELFF. CDR3 nucleotide sequence: TGCAGCGTTGAAGTATCCGCAGGGGGCCCTTACACCGGGGAGCTGTTTTTT.

In this sample, this clonotype turned up a few times. This chain uses TRBV4-1 with TRBJ2-1; 12 nucleotides agree with TRBD2. CDR3 length: 15 residues. Germline lookup yields CDR1 MGHRA and CDR2 YSYEKL. V lost 1 base, J lost 15 bases, and 10 bases stayed unmatched. The CDR3 DNA sequence: TGCGCCAGCAGCCAAGCCGGGACTAGCGGGTATTCGGCGTTCTTC. This gives the protein CASSQAGTSGYSAFF.

This clonotype was counted only a few times. The V and J genes are TRBV7-9 and TRBJ2-1, with TRBD2 as a possible D gene (5 bases). The V end was cut by 5 bases, the J end by 6 bases, with 14 bases between. Germline-derived CDR1 and CDR2 are SEHNR and FQNEAQ (reference sequence). CDR3 length equals 14 residues. CDR3 in DNA: TGTGCCAGCAGCCGCGAAACTAGAGCCAATGAGCAGTTCTTC. Protein sequence: CASSRETRANEQFF.

The V gene is TRBV12-3 or TRBV12-4, the J gene TRBJ2-2; weak D call: TRBD1 (5 bases). V was pared by 1 base and J by 3 bases, with 6 bases between. This CDR3 is 14 amino acids long. The DNA for the CDR3 is TGTGCCAGCAGTTTAGGGGGCCACACCGGGGAGCTGTTTTTT. Its translation is CASSLGGHTGELFF.

The chain combines TRBV29-1 with TRBJ2-7, with D possibly called TRBD1 or TRBD2 (7 bases each). Germline V lookup: CDR1 SQVTM, CDR2 ANQGSEA. V was cut by 5 bases and J by 7 bases, with 15 bases left in between. The CDR3 has 12 amino acids. The CDR3: CSVRTGAGEQYF. CDR3 sequence (DNA): TGCAGCGTTAGGACAGGAGCGGGGGAGCAGTACTTC.

V and J are TRBV7-3 and TRBJ2-7, with a weak D call TRBD1 (5 bases). The germline gives CDR1 SGHTA, CDR2 FQGTGA. V lost 5 bases and J lost 2, with 16 bases in between. The CDR3 is 15 amino acids. The CDR3 protein is CASSLIDSPTYEQYF. The CDR3 DNA is TGTGCCAGCAGCCTGATAGACAGCCCAACCTACGAGCAGTACTTC.

The chain is built from TRBV20-1 and TRBJ1-5, with 10 bases lining up with TRBD1. In germline, CDR1 is DFQATT, CDR2 SNEGSKA (reference sequence). CDR3 length: 18 residues. Losses at the gene ends were 3 bases for V and 1 base for J; bases not matched to a gene: 12. CDR3 sequence reads: CSASERQGAVLSNQPQHF. CDR3 sequence (DNA): TGCAGTGCTAGCGAGAGACAGGGGGCGGTTCTAAGCAATCAGCCCCAGCATTTT.

This clonotype was seen a few times. The V gene is TRBV30, the J gene TRBJ1-2; 8 bases are a match to TRBD1. CDR3 length: 15 residues. Trimming cost V 0 bases and J 3 bases; bases outside gene matches: 6. Germline assignment: CDR1 GTSNPN and CDR2 SVGIG (reference sequence). The CDR3 reads CAWSVRAGGDYGYTF. CDR3 coding DNA: TGTGCCTGGAGTGTAAGGGCAGGGGGCGACTATGGCTACACCTTC. Supplemented by reference TRBV30 and TRBJ1-2, the full variable domain reads SQTIHQWPATLVQPVGSPLSLECTVEGTSNPNLYWYRQAAGRGLQLLFYSVGIGQISSEVPQNLSASRPQDRQFILSSKKLLLSDSGFYLCAWSVRAGGDYGYTFGSGTRLTVV.

The V call is TRBV5-1, the J call TRBJ2-3; 11 bases are a match to TRBD2. The CDR3 is made up of 14 amino acids. The trim removed 4 bases at V and 4 bases at J, leaving 2 bases unmatched. From germline, CDR1 is SGHRS and CDR2 YFSETQ. Written as DNA, the CDR3 is TGCGCCAGCAGCACGACTAGCGGGGCAGATACGCAGTATTTT. This encodes CASSTTSGADTQYF.

About this clonotype: Germline and junction disagree at one end, which may indicate a read error. This chain uses TRBV6-6 with TRBJ2-6; TRBD1 or TRBD2 may be the D gene (5 bases each). Looked up from germline, CDR1 is MNHNY and CDR2 is SVGAGI (reference sequence). This CDR3 contains 17 residues. The CDR3 DNA follows: TGCGCCAGCAGTTACTCCGGGGCTATCGCTGGGGCCAACGTCCTGACTTTC. Translating it yields CASSYSGAIAGANVLTF.

V gene TRBV7-2 combines with J gene TRBJ1-4, with a weak D call TRBD1 (5 bases). CDR1 is SGHTA and CDR2 is FQGNSA in the germline V gene. V was trimmed by 2 bases and J by 7 bases, leaving 11 bases between them. This CDR3 region has 14 residues. The CDR3 sequence is CASSLRQGGEKLFF. The CDR3 region has the DNA TGTGCCAGCAGCTTAAGGCAGGGAGGTGAAAAACTGTTTTTT.